This T cell receptor (beta chain) originates from a study of T cell responses to AZD1222 COVID-19 vaccine. The study's findings and limits: Across spike, vaccine-associated CD4 TCRs were found, dominant at 160-218 and 743-854. Close to half of all spike-specific TCRs reportedly target regions of the variants that are unmutated.

Turning to this clone: The antigen is unknown.

This CDR3 has 15 amino acids. V was clipped by 5 bases and J by 13 bases; unmatched bases: 15. In germline, CDR1 is SGHTA, CDR2 FQGNSA. TCRdb keeps only in-frame clones here, not all; method: immunoSEQ multiplex PCR. The data contain 250,000 or so clones, 93% of them singletons. The sample was peripheral blood, taken on day 0 of AZD1222 vaccination. The chain joins TRBV7-2 to TRBJ2-1; 9 nucleotides line up with TRBD1. The receptor was isolated from an adult in good health. The CDR3 sequence: CASSPSPQGAQEQFF. CDR3 DNA: TGTGCCAGCAGCCCAAGTCCACAGGGGGCGCAGGAACAGTTCTTC.